This T cell receptor beta chain is drawn from a study of CD8 T cells in Susac syndrome. About 0.45 to 1 ug RNA was reverse transcribed with random hexamers. Using its own MiXCR run on the immunoSEQ multiplex PCR reads, TCRdb lists one record per CDR3 protein. The sample lists more than 70,000 distinct CDR3 sequences; roughly 94% were seen once. This CDR3 contains 14 residues. Trimming removed 7 bases from V and 2 bases from J; junction bases left unmatched: 9. The V gene's germline CDR1 is SQVTM and CDR2 ANQGSEA. The V call is TRBV29-1, the J call TRBJ1-2; 8 nucleotides agree with TRBD1. This receptor was identified in a human donor with Susac syndrome. The sample was CD8+ T cells from PBMCs. The CDR3 is CSAPTGVRNYGYTF. DNA for the CDR3: TGCAGCGCTCCGACAGGGGTTAGGAACTATGGCTACACCTTC.